The subject of this entry is one T cell receptor beta chain. The data derive from a study of control samples from healthy donors and cancer patients. The CDR3 totals 15 residues. V was cut by 3 bases and J by 4 bases, with 12 bases left in between. Germline V gene sequence: CDR1 ENHRY, CDR2 SYGVKD. Profiling relied on immunoSEQ multiplex PCR, and the TCRdb table lists in-frame clones only, not all of them. In the table there are approximately 82,000 clones, 90% to 95% of which are singletons. The sample comprised blood. The chain uses TRBV10-3 and TRBJ1-4, with TRBD1 as a possible D gene (5 bases). The receptor was derived from a woman aged 18 to 35 in good health. The CDR3 bases are TGTGCCATCAGTGAATCGACAGCGGATAATGAAAAACTGTTTTTT. It encodes CAISESTADNEKLFF.